The sequence of this TCR beta chain was determined in a study of technical replicates of blood from several donors. This CDR3 has 17 amino acids. Losses at the gene ends were 1 base for V and 4 bases for J; bases not matched to a gene: 6. Germline V gene sequence: CDR1 MGHRA, CDR2 YSYEKL. This clone was detected a few times. Method: immunoSEQ multiplex PCR; TCRdb's copy keeps in-frame clones and lacks some. The sample has about 88,000 clones; around 95% are singletons. This TCR derives from a human donor in good health. The chain uses TRBV4-1 and TRBJ2-1; 11 positions match TRBD2. Sequencing was done on a sample of T cells isolated from PBMCs. CDR3 residues: CASSQAPTSGSYNEQFF. CDR3 coding DNA: TGCGCCAGCAGCCAAGCCCCCACTAGCGGGAGTTACAATGAGCAGTTCTTC.